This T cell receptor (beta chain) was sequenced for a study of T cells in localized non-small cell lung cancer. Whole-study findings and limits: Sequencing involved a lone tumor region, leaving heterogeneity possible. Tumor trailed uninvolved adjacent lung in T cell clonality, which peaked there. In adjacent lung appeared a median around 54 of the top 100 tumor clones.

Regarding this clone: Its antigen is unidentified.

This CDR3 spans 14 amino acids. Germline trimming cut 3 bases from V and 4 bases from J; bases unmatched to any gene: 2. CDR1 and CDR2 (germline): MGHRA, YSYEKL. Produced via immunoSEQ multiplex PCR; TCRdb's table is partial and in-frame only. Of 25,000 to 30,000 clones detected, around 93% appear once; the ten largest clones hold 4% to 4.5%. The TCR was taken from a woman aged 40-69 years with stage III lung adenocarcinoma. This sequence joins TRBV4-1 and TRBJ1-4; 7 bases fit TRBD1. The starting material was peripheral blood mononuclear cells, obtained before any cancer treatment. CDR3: CASSHRQGNEKLFF. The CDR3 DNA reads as TGCGCCAGCAGCCATCGACAGGGTAATGAAAAACTGTTTTTT.